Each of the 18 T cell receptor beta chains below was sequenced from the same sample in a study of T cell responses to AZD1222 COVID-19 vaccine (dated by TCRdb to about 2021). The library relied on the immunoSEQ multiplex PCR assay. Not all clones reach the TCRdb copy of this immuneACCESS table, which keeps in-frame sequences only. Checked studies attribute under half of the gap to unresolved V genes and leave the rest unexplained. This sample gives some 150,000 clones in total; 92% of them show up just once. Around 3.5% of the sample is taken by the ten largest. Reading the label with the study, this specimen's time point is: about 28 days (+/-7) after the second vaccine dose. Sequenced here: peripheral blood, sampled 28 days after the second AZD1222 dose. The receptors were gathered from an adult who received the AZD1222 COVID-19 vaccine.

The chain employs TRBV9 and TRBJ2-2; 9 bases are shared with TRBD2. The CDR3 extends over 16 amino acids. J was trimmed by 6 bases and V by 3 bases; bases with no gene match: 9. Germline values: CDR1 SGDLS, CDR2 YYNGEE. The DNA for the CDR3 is TGTGCCAGCAGCGGGGTCTTAGCGGGAGTTTCCGGGGAGCTGTTTTTT. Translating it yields CASSGVLAGVSGELFF.

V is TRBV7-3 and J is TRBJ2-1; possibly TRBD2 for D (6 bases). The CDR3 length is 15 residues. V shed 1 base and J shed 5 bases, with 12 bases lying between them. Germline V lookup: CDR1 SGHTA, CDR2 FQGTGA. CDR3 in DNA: TGTGCCAGCAGCTTAAAAAGCGGGCGAGACAATGAGCAGTTCTTC. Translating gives CASSLKSGRDNEQFF.

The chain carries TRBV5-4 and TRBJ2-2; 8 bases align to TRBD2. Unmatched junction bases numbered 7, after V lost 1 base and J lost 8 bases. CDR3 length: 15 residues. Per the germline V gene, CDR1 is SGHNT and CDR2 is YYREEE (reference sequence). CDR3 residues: CASSLSNSGKGELFF. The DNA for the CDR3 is TGTGCCAGCAGCTTGTCTAATAGCGGGAAGGGGGAGCTGTTTTTT. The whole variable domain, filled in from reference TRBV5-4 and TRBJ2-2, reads ETGVTQSPTHLIKTRGQQVTLRCSSQSGHNTVSWYQQALGQGPQFIFQYYREEENGRGNFPPRFSGLQFPNYSSELNVNALELDDSALYLCASSLSNSGKGELFFGEGSRLTVL.

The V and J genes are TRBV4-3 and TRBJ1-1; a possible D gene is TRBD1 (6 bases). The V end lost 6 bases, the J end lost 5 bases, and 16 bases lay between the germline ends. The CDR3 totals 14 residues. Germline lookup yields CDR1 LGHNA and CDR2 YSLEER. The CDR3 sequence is CASSSRQEGTEAFF. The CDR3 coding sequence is TGCGCCAGCAGTTCCCGACAGGAAGGGACTGAAGCTTTCTTT.

DNA for the CDR3: TGCGCCAGCAGTCACCATAGTACAGAAATGAACACTGAAGCTTTCTTT. Translating gives CASSHHSTEMNTEAFF. The chain carries TRBV23-1 and TRBJ1-1; the D is unclear. TRBV23-1 qualifies as an ORF whose function is uncertain. V was trimmed by 3 bases and J by 0 bases, leaving 14 bases between them. The CDR3 contains 16 residues.

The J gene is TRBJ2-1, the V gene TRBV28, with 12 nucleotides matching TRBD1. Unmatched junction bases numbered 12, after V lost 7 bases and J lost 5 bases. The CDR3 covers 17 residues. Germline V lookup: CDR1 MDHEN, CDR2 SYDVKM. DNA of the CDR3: TGTGCCAGCACCCCGGGACAGGGGGCGATGGTCGACAATGAGCAGTTCTTC. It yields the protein CASTPGQGAMVDNEQFF.

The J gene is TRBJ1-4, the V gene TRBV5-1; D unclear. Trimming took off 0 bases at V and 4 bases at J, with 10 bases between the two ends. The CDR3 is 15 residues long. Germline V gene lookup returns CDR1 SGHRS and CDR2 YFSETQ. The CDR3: CASSLEGRHNEKLFF. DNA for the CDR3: TGCGCCAGCAGCTTGGAGGGCAGGCATAATGAAAAACTGTTTTTT.

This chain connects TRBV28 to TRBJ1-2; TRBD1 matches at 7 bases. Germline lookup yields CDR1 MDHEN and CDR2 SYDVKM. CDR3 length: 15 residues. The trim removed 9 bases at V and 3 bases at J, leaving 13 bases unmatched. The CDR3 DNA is TGTGCCAGTCAACCGGGACAGTATTCCTACTATGGCTACACCTTC. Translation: CASQPGQYSYYGYTF.

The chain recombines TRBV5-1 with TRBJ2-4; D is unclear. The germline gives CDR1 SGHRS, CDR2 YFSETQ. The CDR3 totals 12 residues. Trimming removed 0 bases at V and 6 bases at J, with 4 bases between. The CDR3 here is CASSLAGNIQYF. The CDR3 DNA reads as TGCGCCAGCAGCTTGGCCGGAAACATTCAGTACTTC.

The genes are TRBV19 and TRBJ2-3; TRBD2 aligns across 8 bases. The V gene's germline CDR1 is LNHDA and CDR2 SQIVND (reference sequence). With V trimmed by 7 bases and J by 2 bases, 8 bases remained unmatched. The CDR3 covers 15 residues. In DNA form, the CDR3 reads TGTGCCAGTACCGATAGCGGGGACCCCACAGATACGCAGTATTTT. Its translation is CASTDSGDPTDTQYF. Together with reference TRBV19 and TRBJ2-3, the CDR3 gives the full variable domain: DGGITQSPKYLFRKEGQNVTLSCEQNLNHDAMYWYRQDPGQGLRLIYYSQIVNDFQKGDIAEGYSVSREKKESFPLTVTSAQKNPTAFYLCASTDSGDPTDTQYFGPGTRLTVL.

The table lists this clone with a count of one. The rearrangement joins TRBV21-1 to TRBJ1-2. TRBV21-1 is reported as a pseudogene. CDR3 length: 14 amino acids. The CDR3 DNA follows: TGTGCCAGCAGCAATGTTAGACGGGGCTATGGCTACACCTTC. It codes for CASSNVRRGYGYTF.

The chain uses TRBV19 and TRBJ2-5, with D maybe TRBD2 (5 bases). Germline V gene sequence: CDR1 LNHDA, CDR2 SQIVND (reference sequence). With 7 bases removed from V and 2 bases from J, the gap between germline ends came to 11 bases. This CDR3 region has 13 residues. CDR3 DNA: TGTGCCAGTAACCGAGGGCCACAAGAGACCCAGTACTTC. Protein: CASNRGPQETQYF.

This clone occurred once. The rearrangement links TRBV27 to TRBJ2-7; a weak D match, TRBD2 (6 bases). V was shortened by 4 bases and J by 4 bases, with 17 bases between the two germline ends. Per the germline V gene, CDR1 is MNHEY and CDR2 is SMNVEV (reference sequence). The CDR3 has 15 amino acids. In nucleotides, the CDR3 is TGTGCCAGCAGTTCCCGAGGGACTTCCCTTTACGAGCAGTACTTC. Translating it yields CASSSRGTSLYEQYF.

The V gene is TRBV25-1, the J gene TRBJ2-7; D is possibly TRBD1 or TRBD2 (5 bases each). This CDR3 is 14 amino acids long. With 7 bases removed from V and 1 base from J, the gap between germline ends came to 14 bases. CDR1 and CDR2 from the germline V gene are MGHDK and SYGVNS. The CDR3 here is CASNPGTPSYEQYF. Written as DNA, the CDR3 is TGTGCCAGCAACCCTGGGACGCCGTCCTACGAGCAGTACTTC.

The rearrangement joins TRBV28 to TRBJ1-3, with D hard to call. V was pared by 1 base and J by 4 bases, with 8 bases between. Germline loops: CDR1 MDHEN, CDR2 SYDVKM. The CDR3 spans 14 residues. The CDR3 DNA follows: TGTGCCAGCAGTTTATCGTCAGGAGGAAACACCATATATTTT. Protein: CASSLSSGGNTIYF.

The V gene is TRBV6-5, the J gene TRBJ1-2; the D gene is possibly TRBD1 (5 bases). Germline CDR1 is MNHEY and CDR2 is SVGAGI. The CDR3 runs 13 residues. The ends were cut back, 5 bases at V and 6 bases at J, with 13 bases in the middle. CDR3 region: CASSSLGTNGYTF. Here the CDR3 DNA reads TGTGCCAGCAGTAGCCTCGGGACGAATGGCTACACCTTC.

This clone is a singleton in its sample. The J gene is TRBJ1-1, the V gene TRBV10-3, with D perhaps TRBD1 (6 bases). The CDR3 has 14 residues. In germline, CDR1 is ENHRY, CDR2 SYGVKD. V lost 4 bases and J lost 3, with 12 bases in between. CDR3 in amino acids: CAISGRGRDTEAFF. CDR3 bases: TGTGCCATCAGTGGACGGGGGCGCGACACTGAAGCTTTCTTT.

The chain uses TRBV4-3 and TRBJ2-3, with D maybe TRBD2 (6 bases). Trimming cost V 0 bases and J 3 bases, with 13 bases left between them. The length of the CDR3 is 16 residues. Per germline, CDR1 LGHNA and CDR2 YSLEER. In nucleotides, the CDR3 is TGCGCCAGCAGCCAAGAGTCCACTAGCTATACAGATACGCAGTATTTT. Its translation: CASSQESTSYTDTQYF.